The 32 T cell receptor beta chains presented below share a single source sample, sequenced in a study of cytomegalovirus exposure and HLA in healthy donors. PCR employed 60 Vbeta and 13 Jbeta primers. Sequencing was performed with immunoSEQ multiplex PCR; in TCRdb, only in-frame clones are kept and a portion is missing. The sample includes around 120,000 clones, about 76% of them seen just once. The sequenced sample was PBMCs. The receptors originated from a man between 60 and 75 years old in good health and CMV-seropositive.

The chain employs TRBV28 and TRBJ2-1; the match to TRBD1 covers 7 bases. The J segment lost 2 bases and the V segment lost 6 bases, leaving 10 bases of the junction unmatched. Germline CDR1 and CDR2: MDHEN and SYDVKM. The CDR3 consists of 16 residues. The CDR3 sequence is CASSTVRGPTYNEQFF. The CDR3 bases are TGTGCCAGCAGCACCGTTAGGGGGCCCACCTACAATGAGCAGTTCTTC.

The V call is TRBV7-3, the J call TRBJ1-2; 7 nucleotides line up with TRBD1. V lost 5 bases to trimming and J lost 8 bases; unmatched junction nucleotides: 8. Looked up from germline, CDR1 is SGHTA and CDR2 is FQGTGA. CDR3 size: 13 residues. CDR3 sequence (DNA): TGTGCCAGCAGCCCCCAGACAGGGATCGGCTACACCTTC. Encoded protein: CASSPQTGIGYTF.

The chain's CDR3 is CAWSGDSYGYTF. For the CDR3, the DNA is TGTGCCTGGAGTGGAGACAGTTATGGCTACACCTTC. The V gene is TRBV30, the J gene TRBJ1-2, with a tentative D call TRBD1 (5 bases). With 1 base removed from V and 5 bases from J, the gap between germline ends came to 8 bases. CDR3 length equals 12 residues. The germline V gene has CDR1 GTSNPN and CDR2 SVGIG (reference sequence).

The CDR3 DNA sequence: TGTGCCTGGAGGAGGGGGGGGAATCAGCCCCAGCATTTT. It translates to CAWRRGGNQPQHF. This rearrangement joins TRBV30 to TRBJ1-5, with a tentative D call TRBD1 (6 bases). V was clipped by 3 bases and J by 4 bases, with 10 bases between them. Looked up from germline, CDR1 is GTSNPN and CDR2 is SVGIG (reference sequence). CDR3 length: 13 amino acids.

This clone was detected only a few times. V gene TRBV7-6 combines with J gene TRBJ1-3, with a tentative D call TRBD1 (6 bases). The CDR3 covers 14 residues. Trimming removed 1 base from V and 4 bases from J, with 8 bases in between. Germline V gene lookup returns CDR1 SGHVS and CDR2 FNYEAQ. The CDR3 region has the DNA TGTGCCAGCAGCTTAGTTGGACAGGGAAACACCATATATTTT. Protein product: CASSLVGQGNTIYF.

This clone turned up a few times. The rearrangement links TRBV7-9 to TRBJ2-7, with D perhaps matching TRBD1 (5 bases). Germline V gene sequence: CDR1 SEHNR, CDR2 FQNEAQ (reference sequence). The CDR3 contains 15 residues. Trimming left V 0 bases short and J 3 bases short, with 12 bases between. The CDR3 bases are TGTGCCAGCAGCTTAGCCTCGTGGGGCCTCTACGAGCAGTACTTC. This gives the protein CASSLASWGLYEQYF.

The rearrangement joins TRBV9 to TRBJ1-5; D perhaps matches TRBD1 (5 bases). V was trimmed by 0 bases and J by 4 bases, leaving 11 bases between them. Germline values: CDR1 SGDLS, CDR2 YYNGEE. The CDR3 has 15 residues. The CDR3 nucleotides read TGTGCCAGCAGCGTAGGTGCAGGGCCTAATCAGCCCCAGCATTTT. Translating it yields CASSVGAGPNQPQHF.

The table lists this clone with a few counts. The chain is built from TRBV27 and TRBJ1-2; 7 bases are shared with TRBD1. V gave up 5 bases and J gave up 4 bases; unmatched junction bases: 10. Germline V gene sequence: CDR1 MNHEY, CDR2 SMNVEV (reference sequence). This CDR3 comprises 15 residues. CDR3 amino acids: CASSPTGTASYGYTF. The CDR3 DNA sequence: TGTGCCAGCAGTCCCACCGGGACAGCGAGCTATGGCTACACCTTC.

This sequence joins TRBV6-1 and TRBJ1-6; no definite D call. CDR3 length: 15 residues. The V end lost 3 bases, the J end lost 7 bases, and 13 bases lay between the germline ends. Germline V gene data show CDR1 as MNHNS and CDR2 as SASEGT. The CDR3 spells CASSERAGPNSPLHF. The CDR3 coding sequence is TGTGCCAGCAGTGAGAGGGCCGGGCCGAATTCACCCCTCCACTTT.

The chain uses TRBV5-1 and TRBJ2-2, with 7 bases lining up with TRBD2. From germline, CDR1 is SGHRS and CDR2 YFSETQ. The CDR3 covers 15 residues. The V gene end was trimmed by 2 bases and the J gene end by 5 bases; junction bases not matched to a gene: 6. The CDR3 DNA follows: TGCGCCAGCAGCTTCGGCGGGAGCGGGACCGGGGAGCTGTTTTTT. It encodes CASSFGGSGTGELFF.

The rearrangement joins TRBV19 to TRBJ2-1, with TRBD2 identical over 12 bases. Trimming at V came to 1 base and at J to 4 bases, leaving 5 bases not matched to a gene. The length of the CDR3 is 17 residues. CDR1 LNHDA and CDR2 SQIVND come from the germline V gene (reference sequence). The CDR3 spells CASSIGTLAGGYNEQFF. DNA for the CDR3: TGTGCCAGTAGTATAGGAACCCTAGCGGGAGGGTACAATGAGCAGTTCTTC.

This clone was counted between two and nine times. In DNA form, the CDR3 reads TGTGCCAGCAGCGTAGGGCTGGTCCTGAACACTGAAGCTTTCTTT. Residues: CASSVGLVLNTEAFF. The rearrangement joins TRBV9 to TRBJ1-1; D not certain. Germline assignment: CDR1 SGDLS and CDR2 YYNGEE. This CDR3 spans 15 amino acids. V lost 0 bases, J lost 0 bases, and 9 bases lay in between.

The chain links TRBV7-3 to TRBJ1-1; 8 positions agree with TRBD1. CDR3 length equals 14 residues. Germline V gene data show CDR1 as SGHTA and CDR2 as FQGTGA. J lost 3 bases, V lost 5 bases, and 5 bases had no gene match. The CDR3 DNA reads TGTGCCAGCAGCCTCACAGGGGGGGACACTGAAGCTTTCTTT. This gives the protein CASSLTGGDTEAFF.

The chain has TRBV10-2 and TRBJ2-2, with D possibly TRBD1 on 5 matching bases. CDR3 length: 13 amino acids. V gave up 8 bases and J gave up 7 bases, with 14 bases separating them. Germline CDR1 is WSHSY and CDR2 is SAAADI. This CDR3 is CASLPGRIGELFF. The CDR3 DNA reads as TGCGCCAGCTTGCCAGGGCGTATCGGGGAGCTGTTTTTT.

This chain joins TRBV30 and TRBJ2-4, with 10 bases matching TRBD1. The V gene's germline CDR1 is GTSNPN and CDR2 SVGIG (reference sequence). The V segment lost 2 bases and the J segment 9 bases; nucleotides outside the gene matches: 13. The CDR3 runs 16 residues. The CDR3, as DNA: TGTGCCTGGAGTCCAGACGGGACAGGGGTTTCGGGCATTCAGTACTTC. It encodes CAWSPDGTGVSGIQYF.

The V and J genes are TRBV14 and TRBJ2-7; TRBD1 matches 7 bases. The CDR3 has 14 residues. Per germline, CDR1 SGHDN and CDR2 FVKESK. Trimming at V came to 4 bases and at J to 4 bases, leaving 7 bases not matched to a gene. The CDR3: CASSPRQGRYEQYF. The DNA for the CDR3 is TGTGCCAGCAGCCCCCGACAGGGAAGGTACGAGCAGTACTTC.

This clone was counted only a few times. Sequence at one end of the junction differs from germline and may be a read error. This chain links TRBV6-6 with TRBJ2-1; TRBD2 might be the D (7 bases). CDR3 length equals 15 residues. Germline V gene lookup returns CDR1 MNHNY and CDR2 SVGAGI (reference sequence). CDR3 sequence: CASNYGLAEGDEQFF. CDR3 in DNA: TGTGCCAGCAATTACGGGCTAGCGGAGGGGGATGAGCAGTTCTTC.

The CDR3, as DNA: TGTGCCAGCAGTCTCGGGGGCGAGCAGTACTTC. It specifies CASSLGGEQYF. The chain carries TRBV6-5 and TRBJ2-7; TRBD2 might be the D (6 bases). V was cut by 5 bases and J by 6 bases, with 8 bases left in between. Germline values: CDR1 MNHEY, CDR2 SVGAGI. CDR3 size: 11 residues.

This clone occurred a few times. The chain carries TRBV5-6 and TRBJ2-1, with a weak D call TRBD2 (5 bases). With 2 bases removed from V and 7 bases from J, the gap between germline ends came to 16 bases. CDR1 is SGHDT and CDR2 is YYEEEE in the germline V gene. This CDR3 contains 15 residues. CDR3 region: CASSFAVPGWNEQFF. DNA for the CDR3: TGTGCCAGCAGCTTTGCCGTTCCGGGGTGGAATGAGCAGTTCTTC.

This rearrangement joins TRBV12-5 to TRBJ2-2; 12 nucleotides align to TRBD2. The CDR3 is 16 residues long. The V segment lost 5 bases and the J segment 8 bases; nucleotides outside the gene matches: 9. Looked up from germline, CDR1 is LGHNT and CDR2 is FRNRAP. CDR3 in amino acids: CASGPDLAGGPGELFF. DNA of the CDR3: TGTGCTAGTGGTCCCGATCTAGCGGGGGGGCCTGGGGAGCTGTTTTTT.

This chain links TRBV18 with TRBJ2-1, with TRBD2 as a possible D gene (5 bases). CDR1 and CDR2 from the germline V gene are KGHSH and LQKENI. This CDR3 comprises 16 residues. The V gene lost 2 bases and the J gene lost 2 bases, with 13 bases spanning the gap. This CDR3 reads CASSPYSSRTYNEQFF. DNA of the CDR3: TGTGCCAGCTCACCATACTCTAGCCGCACCTACAATGAGCAGTTCTTC.

The chain joins TRBV9 to TRBJ2-7, with 11 bases fitting TRBD2. The J segment lost 5 bases and the V segment lost 3 bases, leaving 4 bases of the junction unmatched. In germline, CDR1 is SGDLS, CDR2 YYNGEE. This CDR3 has 14 amino acids. The CDR3 nucleotides read TGTGCCAGCAGCGGCCGACTAGCGGGACACGAGCAGTACTTC. Residues: CASSGRLAGHEQYF.

The chain joins TRBV5-1 to TRBJ2-3, with D perhaps TRBD2 (5 bases). Germline V gene lookup returns CDR1 SGHRS and CDR2 YFSETQ. The CDR3 length is 12 residues. V lost 2 bases and J lost 11, with 12 bases in between. The CDR3: CASSLDPGGQYF. CDR3 coding DNA: TGCGCCAGCAGCTTAGACCCCGGAGGGCAGTATTTT.

The chain uses TRBV18 and TRBJ2-7; weak D call: TRBD1 (5 bases). Between the trimmed V and J ends, which lost 2 bases and 5 bases, there was a span of 16 bases. Per germline, CDR1 KGHSH and CDR2 LQKENI. The CDR3 runs to 15 residues. Written as DNA, the CDR3 is TGTGCCAGCTCACCAAGAGACTGGGGCGAGAACGAGCAGTACTTC. Amino acids: CASSPRDWGENEQYF.

The rearrangement links TRBV5-1 to TRBJ2-7, with 10 bases identical to TRBD1. CDR3 length: 14 amino acids. Germline CDR1 reads SGHRS; CDR2 reads YFSETQ. V lost 5 bases and J lost 1; bases outside the gene matches: 3. The CDR3 DNA sequence: TGCGCCAGCAGGGTGGGACAGGGGTCCTACGAGCAGTACTTC. Its protein is CASRVGQGSYEQYF.

The gene calls are TRBV5-1 and TRBJ1-1; D is ambiguous. The germline CDR1 and CDR2 sequences are SGHRS and YFSETQ. This CDR3 is built from 12 residues. V was shortened by 4 bases and J by 2 bases, with 6 bases between the two germline ends. The CDR3 region is CASSPSNTEAFF. As DNA, the CDR3 is TGCGCCAGCAGCCCCTCTAACACTGAAGCTTTCTTT.

In nucleotides, the CDR3 is TGTGCCAGCAGCGTAGTGAAGGGAGGCACCGGGGAGCTGTTTTTT. It codes for CASSVVKGGTGELFF. V is TRBV9 and J is TRBJ2-2; a possible D gene is TRBD2 (6 bases). The CDR3 is 15 amino acids. V lost 0 bases and J lost 4, with 10 bases in between. Germline values: CDR1 SGDLS, CDR2 YYNGEE.

The rearrangement joins TRBV7-8 to TRBJ1-1, with D uncertain. V was cut by 6 bases and J by 3 bases, with 11 bases left in between. There are 13 residues in the CDR3. Germline assignment: CDR1 SGHVS and CDR2 FQNEAQ. CDR3 in amino acids: CASSRRGDTEAFF. In DNA form, the CDR3 reads TGTGCCAGCAGTCGCCGGGGAGACACTGAAGCTTTCTTT. The complete variable domain, with remaining parts taken from reference TRBV7-8 and TRBJ1-1, reads GAGVSQSPRYKVAKRGQDVALRCDPISGHVSLFWYQQALGQGPEFLTYFQNEAQLDKSGLPSDRFFAERPEGSVSTLKIQRTQQEDSAVYLCASSRRGDTEAFFGQGTRLTVV.

This clone was found a few times. The V gene is TRBV15, the J gene TRBJ2-5; possibly TRBD2 for D (6 bases). The J call is uncertain, as TRBJ2-7 better fits the DNA end. CDR1 LNHNV and CDR2 YYDKDF come from the germline V gene (reference sequence). CDR3 length equals 15 residues. Here the CDR3 DNA reads TGTGCCACCAGCGGGGGACTTCCCATCTCCTACGAGCAGTACTTC. This sequence encodes CATSGGLPISYEQYF.

J is TRBJ1-5 and V is TRBV7-2; possibly TRBD1 for D (5 bases). The length of the CDR3 is 15 residues. Between the trimmed V and J ends, which lost 5 bases and 2 bases, there was a span of 13 bases. CDR1 SGHTA and CDR2 FQGNSA come from the germline V gene. The CDR3 nucleotides read TGTGCCAGCAGCCGCGGGGGGAGGGGCAATCAGCCCCAGCATTTT. Translation: CASSRGGRGNQPQHF. The full variable domain, completed using reference TRBV7-2 and TRBJ1-5, is GAGVSQSPSNKVTEKGKDVELRCDPISGHTALYWYRQSLGQGLEFLIYFQGNSAPDKSGLPSDRFSAERTGGSVSTLTIQRTQQEDSAVYLCASSRGGRGNQPQHFGDGTRLSIL.

The chain carries TRBV27 and TRBJ2-7; a possible D gene is TRBD2 (5 bases). The germline V gene has CDR1 MNHEY and CDR2 SMNVEV (reference sequence). The length of the CDR3 is 16 residues. V shed 6 bases and J shed 0 bases, with 18 bases lying between them. Here the CDR3 DNA reads TGTGCCAGCAGAAGGACTGGACTGACTGACTCCTACGAGCAGTACTTC. Translating it yields CASRRTGLTDSYEQYF.

This clone occurred many times. V is TRBV5-1 and J is TRBJ2-7, with 7 bases fitting TRBD1. The CDR3 sequence is 13 residues long. CDR1 is SGHRS, CDR2 YFSETQ, per germline. V trimming: 7 bases; J trimming: 0 bases; junction bases outside the gene matches: 4. This CDR3 is CASVGTDSYEQYF. CDR3 DNA: TGCGCCAGCGTCGGGACAGACTCCTACGAGCAGTACTTC.